This TCR beta chain stems from a study of spatial heterogeneity in lung cancer. The germline gives CDR1 SNHLY, CDR2 FYNNEI. The length of the CDR3 is 13 residues. Trimming cost V 7 bases and J 4 bases; bases outside gene matches: 5. This clonotype has at least ten counts. As yet, its antigen is unknown. Each CDR3 protein is one row after TCRdb ran MiXCR on the 5' RACE reads. This sample yields approximately 11,000 distinct CDR3 sequences, of which around 3.4% are seen a single time; 40% to 60% belongs to the top ten. General study results and limits: Follow-up blood showed ubiquitous expanded tumor TCRs less than blood at resection did.

Time point reported: sample taken at primary tumor resection. This sequence originates from a female donor with early-stage non-small cell lung cancer. The specimen was PBMCs, collected at surgery. The chain combines TRBV2 with TRBJ1-1, with TRBD1 matching 8 bases. The CDR3 here is CASTQGEGTEAFF. DNA of the CDR3: TGTGCCAGCACACAGGGGGAGGGCACTGAAGCTTTCTTT.